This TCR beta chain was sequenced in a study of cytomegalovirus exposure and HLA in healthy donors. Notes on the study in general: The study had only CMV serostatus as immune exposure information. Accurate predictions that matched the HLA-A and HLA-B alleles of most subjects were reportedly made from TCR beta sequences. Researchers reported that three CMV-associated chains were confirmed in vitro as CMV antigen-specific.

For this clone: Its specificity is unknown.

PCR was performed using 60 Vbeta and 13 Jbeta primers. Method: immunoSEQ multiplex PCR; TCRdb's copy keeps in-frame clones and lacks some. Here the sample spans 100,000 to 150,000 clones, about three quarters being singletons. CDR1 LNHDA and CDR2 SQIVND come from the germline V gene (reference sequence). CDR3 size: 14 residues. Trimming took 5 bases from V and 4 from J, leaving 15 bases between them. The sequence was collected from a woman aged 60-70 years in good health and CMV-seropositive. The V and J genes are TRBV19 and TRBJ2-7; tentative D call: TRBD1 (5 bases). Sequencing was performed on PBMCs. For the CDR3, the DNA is TGTGCCAGTAGTCCCCAGGGTTACCCTTACGAGCAGTACTTC. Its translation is CASSPQGYPYEQYF.